The 12 T cell receptor beta chains in this list originate from one sample, sequenced in a study of siplizumab effects on memory and regulatory T cells. Generated by immunoSEQ multiplex PCR, the TCRdb table keeps only in-frame clones and is missing some. This sample has 110,000 or so clones, with approximately 94% found just once. Specimen: CD4+ T cells sorted from blood. These TCRs come from a human donor in good health.

The J gene is TRBJ2-5, the V gene TRBV30; 8 bases are shared with TRBD1. The germline gives CDR1 GTSNPN, CDR2 SVGIG (reference sequence). V gave up 5 bases and J gave up 5 bases; unmatched junction bases: 7. The CDR3 is 13 residues long. The DNA for the CDR3 is TGTGCCTGGGAGGGACAGGTGGGGGAGACCCAGTACTTC. Translated: CAWEGQVGETQYF.

This rearrangement joins TRBV10-3 to TRBJ2-1, with 11 bases aligning to TRBD2. V was clipped by 6 bases and J by 3 bases; unmatched bases: 13. Germline V gives CDR1 ENHRY, CDR2 SYGVKD. This CDR3 has 18 residues. The CDR3 DNA is TGTGCCATCAGCTCACGCAACCTAGCGGGGGGTATCTACAATGAGCAGTTCTTC. This gives the protein CAISSRNLAGGIYNEQFF.

The rearrangement uses TRBV2 and TRBJ2-3; TRBD1 agrees at 7 bases. Germline assignment: CDR1 SNHLY and CDR2 FYNNEI. CDR3 length: 14 amino acids. J lost 2 bases, V lost 6 bases, and 5 bases had no gene match. This CDR3 reads CASSPGQTTDTQYF. The CDR3, as DNA: TGTGCCAGCAGCCCGGGACAGACCACAGATACGCAGTATTTT.

The genes are TRBV7-9 and TRBJ2-1; 7 bases agree with TRBD1. V was clipped by 1 base and J by 4 bases; unmatched bases: 7. The germline V gene has CDR1 SEHNR and CDR2 FQNEAQ (reference sequence). CDR3 length: 16 residues. For the CDR3, the DNA is TGTGCCAGCAGCTTAGTAAGGGGGCGCTCATACAATGAGCAGTTCTTC. It translates to CASSLVRGRSYNEQFF.

This clone occurred once. The chain combines TRBV7-9 with TRBJ1-1, with TRBD1 matching 10 bases. There are 16 residues in the CDR3. Losses at the gene ends were 5 bases for V and 0 bases for J; bases not matched to a gene: 6. Germline V gene data show CDR1 as SEHNR and CDR2 as FQNEAQ (reference sequence). The CDR3 reads CASSPGTGVMNTEAFF. The CDR3 DNA follows: TGTGCCAGCAGCCCCGGGACAGGGGTTATGAACACTGAAGCTTTCTTT.

This chain joins TRBV27 and TRBJ2-6; TRBD1 agrees at 7 bases. The CDR3 is made up of 15 amino acids. Germline CDR1 and CDR2: MNHEY and SMNVEV (reference sequence). V shed 6 bases and J 2 bases; nucleotides not matched to a gene: 4. CDR3 protein: CASRPGTAGANVLTF. As DNA, the CDR3 is TGTGCCAGCAGACCCGGGACAGCTGGGGCCAACGTCCTGACTTTC.

This clone was counted a single time. The rearrangement joins TRBV6-4 to TRBJ1-6; TRBD1 aligns across 8 bases. The germline V gene encodes CDR1 MRHNA and CDR2 SNTAGT. J gave up 8 bases and V 3 bases, and 3 bases lay outside the gene matches. This CDR3 has 14 residues. The CDR3 DNA is TGTGCCAGCAGTGAGACAGGGGCCTATTCACCCCTCCACTTT. It specifies CASSETGAYSPLHF.

A single count supports this clone. This chain connects TRBV15 to TRBJ2-3; no reliable D call. The CDR3 has 14 residues. The V end lost 0 bases, the J end lost 2 bases, and 6 bases lay between the germline ends. CDR1 is LNHNV and CDR2 is YYDKDF in the germline V gene (reference sequence). The CDR3 bases are TGTGCCACCAGCAGAGACGCAGCCACAGATACGCAGTATTTT. It is translated as CATSRDAATDTQYF.

The chain joins TRBV29-1 to TRBJ2-5; 8 bases fit TRBD1. Losses at the gene ends were 6 bases for V and 5 bases for J; bases not matched to a gene: 14. The CDR3 length is 15 residues. Germline V lookup: CDR1 SQVTM, CDR2 ANQGSEA. The CDR3: CSVATGTGNGETQYF. The CDR3 nucleotides read TGCAGCGTAGCTACCGGGACAGGAAATGGCGAGACCCAGTACTTC.

This clone was observed a handful of times. The chain couples TRBV30 to TRBJ1-6; 8 bases are shared with TRBD1. Trimming took 7 bases from V and 7 from J; bases not matched to a gene: 6. The CDR3 sequence is 13 residues long. The germline V gene has CDR1 GTSNPN and CDR2 SVGIG (reference sequence). The DNA for the CDR3 is TGTGCCTTACAGGGGGAACGGAATTCACCCCTCCACTTT. The encoded protein is CALQGERNSPLHF. The whole variable domain, filled in from reference TRBV30 and TRBJ1-6, reads SQTIHQWPATLVQPVGSPLSLECTVEGTSNPNLYWYRQAAGRGLQLLFYSVGIGQISSEVPQNLSASRPQDRQFILSSKKLLLSDSGFYLCALQGERNSPLHFGNGTRLTVT.

The chain couples TRBV6-5 to TRBJ1-2; D is unclear. The CDR3 consists of 14 residues. Germline V gene data show CDR1 as MNHEY and CDR2 as SVGAGI. The germline V and J ends were trimmed by 6 bases and 13 bases, with 24 bases remaining between them. CDR3 sequence: CASSYTISQPPSTF. As DNA, the CDR3 is TGTGCCAGCAGCTACACTATCTCGCAGCCTCCCTCCACCTTC.

The chain couples TRBV5-4 to TRBJ1-1; D not resolved. V lost 4 bases, J lost 5 bases, and 18 bases lay in between. Germline CDR1 and CDR2: SGHNT and YYREEE (reference sequence). The CDR3 has 15 residues. DNA of the CDR3: TGTGCCAGCAGCAACGGACCTCCACGAGGGACTGAAGCTTTCTTT. As protein: CASSNGPPRGTEAFF.